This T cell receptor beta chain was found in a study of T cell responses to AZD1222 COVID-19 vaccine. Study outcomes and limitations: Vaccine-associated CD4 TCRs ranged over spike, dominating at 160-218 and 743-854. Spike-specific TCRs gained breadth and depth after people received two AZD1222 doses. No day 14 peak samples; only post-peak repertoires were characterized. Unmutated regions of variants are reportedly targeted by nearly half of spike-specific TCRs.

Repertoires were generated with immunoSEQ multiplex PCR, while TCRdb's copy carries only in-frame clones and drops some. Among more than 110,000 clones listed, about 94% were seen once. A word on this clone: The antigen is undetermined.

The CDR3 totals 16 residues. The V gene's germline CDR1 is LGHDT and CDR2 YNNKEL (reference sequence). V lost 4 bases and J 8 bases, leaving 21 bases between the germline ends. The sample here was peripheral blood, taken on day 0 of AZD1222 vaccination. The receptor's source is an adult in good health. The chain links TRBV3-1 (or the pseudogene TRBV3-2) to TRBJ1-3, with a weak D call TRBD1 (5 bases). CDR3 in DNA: TGTGCCAGCAGCCCCCTTTCTCGCGGGGGGGTCGACACCATATATTTT. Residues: CASSPLSRGGVDTIYF.